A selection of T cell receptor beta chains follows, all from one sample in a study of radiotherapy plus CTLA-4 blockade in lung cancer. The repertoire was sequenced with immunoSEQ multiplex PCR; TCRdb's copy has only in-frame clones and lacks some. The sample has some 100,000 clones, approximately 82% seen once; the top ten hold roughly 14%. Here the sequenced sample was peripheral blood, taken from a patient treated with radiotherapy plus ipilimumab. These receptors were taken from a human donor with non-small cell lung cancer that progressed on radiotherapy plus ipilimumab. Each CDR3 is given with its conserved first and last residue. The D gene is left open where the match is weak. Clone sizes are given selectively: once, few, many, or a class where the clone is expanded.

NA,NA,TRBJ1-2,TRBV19,CARNTGLNYGYTF,TGTGCCAGAAATACGGGGTTAAACTATGGCTACACCTTC
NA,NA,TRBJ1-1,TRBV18,CASSRKQNTEAFF,TGTGCCAGCTCACGGAAGCAGAACACTGAAGCTTTCTTT
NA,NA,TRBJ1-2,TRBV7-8,CASSLMQGLTNYGYTF,TGTGCCAGCAGCTTAATGCAGGGCCTTACTAACTATGGCTACACCTTC
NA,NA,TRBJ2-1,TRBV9,CASSPRAPATRGDEQFF,TGTGCCAGCAGCCCCCGGGCCCCTGCGACTAGGGGGGATGAGCAGTTCTTC
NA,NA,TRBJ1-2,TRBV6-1,CASTRDLNNYGYTF,TGTGCCAGCACCAGGGACCTGAACAACTATGGCTACACCTTC
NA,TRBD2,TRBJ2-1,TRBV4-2,CASSEVLAESYNEQFF,TGTGCCAGCAGCGAGGTCCTAGCGGAATCCTACAATGAGCAGTTCTTC
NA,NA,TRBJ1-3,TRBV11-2,CASSLGQGNTIYF,TGTGCCAGCAGCTTGGGGCAAGGAAACACCATATATTTT
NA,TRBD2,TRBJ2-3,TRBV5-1,CASSLAARGGSDTQYF,TGCGCCAGCAGCTTGGCCGCGCGGGGGGGCAGCGATACGCAGTATTTT
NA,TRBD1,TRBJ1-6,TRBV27,CASRRDRVSNSPLHF,TGTGCCAGCAGACGGGACAGGGTCTCTAATTCACCCCTCCACTTT
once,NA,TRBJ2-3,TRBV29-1,CSVEDLPNTQYF,TGCAGCGTTGAAGACCTTCCTAATACGCAGTATTTT
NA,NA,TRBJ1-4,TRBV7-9,CASSLGGGESEKLFF,TGTGCCAGCAGCTTAGGCGGGGGGGAGAGTGAAAAACTGTTTTTT
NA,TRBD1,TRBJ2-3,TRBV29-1,CSVGTGASADTQYF,TGCAGCGTTGGGACAGGGGCGAGTGCAGATACGCAGTATTTT
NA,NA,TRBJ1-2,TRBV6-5,CASRPGANYGYTF,TGTGCCAGCAGACCAGGGGCAAACTATGGCTACACCTTC
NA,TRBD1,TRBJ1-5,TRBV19,CASSTTGQGFNQPQHF,TGTGCCAGTAGTACAACGGGACAGGGATTCAATCAGCCCCAGCATTTT
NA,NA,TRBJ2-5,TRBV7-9,CASSFVLLVQETQYF,TGTGCCAGCAGCTTTGTTCTCCTAGTACAGGAGACCCAGTACTTC
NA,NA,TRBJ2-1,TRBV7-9,CASSWSSVNEQFF,TGTGCCAGCAGCTGGTCTAGCGTCAATGAGCAGTTCTTC
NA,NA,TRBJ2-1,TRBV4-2,CASSQTTSGNEQFF,TGTGCCAGCAGCCAAACCACTAGTGGCAATGAGCAGTTCTTC
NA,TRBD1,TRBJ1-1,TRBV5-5,CASSWAGTAATEAFF,TGTGCCAGCAGTTGGGCCGGGACAGCCGCCACTGAAGCTTTCTTT
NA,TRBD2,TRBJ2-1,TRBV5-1,CASRELAGGPMMYNEQFF,TGCGCCAGCAGAGAACTAGCGGGGGGGCCGATGATGTACAATGAGCAGTTCTTC
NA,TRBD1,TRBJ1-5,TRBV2,CASSSTGPGNQPQHF,TGTGCCAGCAGCTCGACAGGGCCGGGCAATCAGCCCCAGCATTTT
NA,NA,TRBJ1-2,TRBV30,CACRERNYGYTF,TGTGCCTGCAGAGAACGGAACTATGGCTACACCTTC
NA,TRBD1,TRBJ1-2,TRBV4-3,CASSQDSTGREGGYTF,TGCGCCAGCAGCCAAGACTCGACAGGGCGGGAAGGTGGCTACACCTTC
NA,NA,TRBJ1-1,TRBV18,CASSPVEGEAFF,TGTGCCAGCTCACCCGTGGAGGGTGAAGCTTTCTTT
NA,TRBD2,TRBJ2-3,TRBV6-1,CASSEASGGDTQYF,TGTGCCAGCAGTGAGGCTAGCGGGGGGGATACGCAGTATTTT
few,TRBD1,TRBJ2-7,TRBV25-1,CASSPQGAKGNEQYF,TGTGCCAGCAGTCCACAGGGGGCCAAAGGGAACGAGCAGTACTTC
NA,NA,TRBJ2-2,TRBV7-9,CASSLALTGELFF,TGTGCCAGCAGCTTAGCCCTCACCGGGGAGCTGTTTTTT
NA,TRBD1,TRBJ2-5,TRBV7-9,CASSLRTGSQETQYF,TGTGCCAGCAGCTTAAGGACAGGGTCCCAAGAGACCCAGTACTTC
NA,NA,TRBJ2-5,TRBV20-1,CSARDDALQYF,TGCAGTGCTAGAGACGACGCGCTCCAGTACTTC
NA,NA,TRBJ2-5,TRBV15,CATSSSGDILETQYF,TGTGCCACCAGCAGCTCGGGGGACATTTTGGAGACCCAGTACTTC
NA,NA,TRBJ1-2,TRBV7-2,CASSFSGVGYGYTF,TGTGCCAGCAGCTTTTCAGGGGTAGGCTATGGCTACACCTTC
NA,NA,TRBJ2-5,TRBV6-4,CASSLAYGETQYF,TGTGCCAGCAGTCTAGCCTATGGTGAGACCCAGTACTTC